Reported below is one T cell receptor beta chain. The data stem from a study of technical replicates of blood from a handful of donors. Assay used: immunoSEQ multiplex PCR; TCRdb lists only in-frame clones, some missing. The data contain tens of thousands of clones, approximately 91% of them singletons. There are 14 residues in the CDR3. CDR1 is LNHDA and CDR2 is SQIVND in the germline V gene (reference sequence). The germline V and J ends were trimmed by 6 bases and 3 bases, with 14 bases remaining between them. Source material: PBMCs. The TCR sequence derives from a human donor in good health. Some clones in this sample may be carry-over from other donors' samples. The chain uses TRBV19 and TRBJ1-1; D is possibly TRBD1 (5 bases). The CDR3 loop is CASRSGLLDTEAFF. Written as DNA, the CDR3 is TGTGCCAGTAGATCGGGACTGCTTGACACTGAAGCTTTCTTT.